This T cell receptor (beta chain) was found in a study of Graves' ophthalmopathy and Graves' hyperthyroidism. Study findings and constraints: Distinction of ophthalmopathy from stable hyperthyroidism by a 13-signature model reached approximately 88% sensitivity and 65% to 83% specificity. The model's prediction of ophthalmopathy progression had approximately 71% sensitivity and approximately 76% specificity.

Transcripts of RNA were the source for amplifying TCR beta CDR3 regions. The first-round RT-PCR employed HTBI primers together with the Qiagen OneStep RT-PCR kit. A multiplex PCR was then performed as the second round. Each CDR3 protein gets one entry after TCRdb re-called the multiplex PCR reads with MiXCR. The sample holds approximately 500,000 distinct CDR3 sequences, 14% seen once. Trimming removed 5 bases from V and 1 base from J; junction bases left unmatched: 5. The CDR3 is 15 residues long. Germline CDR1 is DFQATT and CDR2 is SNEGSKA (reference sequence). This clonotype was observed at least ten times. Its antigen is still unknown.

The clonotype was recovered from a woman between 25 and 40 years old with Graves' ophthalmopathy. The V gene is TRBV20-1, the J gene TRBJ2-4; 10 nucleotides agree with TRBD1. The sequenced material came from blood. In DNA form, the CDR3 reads TGCAGTGCTCGCTGGGACAGGGGTGCCAAAAACATTCAGTACTTC. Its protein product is CSARWDRGAKNIQYF.